The rows below give T cell receptor beta chains drawn from one sample of a study of CD8 T cells in Susac syndrome. TCRdb itself ran the immunoSEQ multiplex PCR reads through MiXCR, one entry per CDR3 protein. This table has some 180,000 distinct CDR3 sequences, around 94% appearing once. Material: CD4+ T cells from PBMCs. These receptors were obtained from a human donor with Susac syndrome. CDR3s include the opening cysteine and the closing phenylalanine or tryptophan. D genes are given only for firm matches. Size values are once, few and many counts, or a class for expanded clones, and some rows have none.

j_gene: TRBJ2-5; d_gene: NA; abundance: NA; v_gene: TRBV20-1; CDR3aa: CSARELETQYF; CDR3nt: TGCAGTGCTAGAGAACTAGAGACCCAGTACTTC
j_gene: TRBJ1-5; d_gene: NA; abundance: NA; v_gene: TRBV20-1; CDR3aa: CSASSGVGQPQHF; CDR3nt: TGCAGTGCTAGCTCAGGGGTTGGTCAGCCCCAGCATTTT
j_gene: TRBJ2-1; d_gene: NA; abundance: once; v_gene: TRBV23-1; CDR3aa: CASSQSGQFCKEDEQFF; CDR3nt: TGCGCCAGCAGTCAATCCGGACAGTTTTGTAAGGAAGATGAGCAGTTCTTC
j_gene: TRBJ2-7; d_gene: NA; abundance: NA; v_gene: TRBV20-1; CDR3aa: CSARARAYEQYF; CDR3nt: TGCAGTGCTCGGGCCAGGGCCTACGAGCAGTACTTC
j_gene: TRBJ1-1; d_gene: NA; abundance: NA; v_gene: TRBV20-1; CDR3aa: CSAKIGNMNTEAFF; CDR3nt: TGCAGTGCCAAGATAGGGAATATGAACACTGAAGCTTTCTTT
j_gene: TRBJ2-5; d_gene: NA; abundance: NA; v_gene: TRBV11-2; CDR3aa: CASSATYQETQYF; CDR3nt: TGTGCCAGCAGCGCAACCTACCAAGAGACCCAGTACTTC
j_gene: TRBJ2-6; d_gene: TRBD1; abundance: once; v_gene: TRBV11-2; CDR3aa: CASSLVGYMGQSSGANVLTF; CDR3nt: TGTGCCAGCAGCTTAGTAGGATATATGGGACAGAGCTCTGGGGCCAACGTCCTGACTTTC
j_gene: TRBJ2-3; d_gene: TRBD2; abundance: NA; v_gene: TRBV20-1; CDR3aa: CSVDGLAGAIDLSTDTQYF; CDR3nt: TGCAGTGTCGACGGACTAGCGGGAGCAATAGACCTAAGCACAGATACGCAGTATTTT
j_gene: TRBJ1-2; d_gene: TRBD1; abundance: NA; v_gene: TRBV5-6; CDR3aa: CASSKWTGDGYTF; CDR3nt: TGTGCCAGCAGCAAATGGACAGGGGATGGCTACACCTTC
j_gene: TRBJ2-1; d_gene: NA; abundance: NA; v_gene: TRBV12-3/TRBV12-4; CDR3aa: CASSPQGRWGQFF; CDR3nt: TGTGCCAGCAGTCCTCAGGGGAGGTGGGGTCAGTTCTTC
j_gene: TRBJ2-2; d_gene: NA; abundance: NA; v_gene: TRBV29-1; CDR3aa: CSVGDAGRGAGELFF; CDR3nt: TGCAGCGTGGGTGATGCAGGGCGCGGGGCCGGGGAGCTGTTTTTT
j_gene: TRBJ2-1; d_gene: NA; abundance: NA; v_gene: TRBV20-1; CDR3aa: CSARGGIDEQFF; CDR3nt: TGCAGTGCTAGAGGCGGTATTGATGAGCAGTTCTTC
j_gene: TRBJ2-1; d_gene: TRBD2; abundance: NA; v_gene: TRBV4-1; CDR3aa: CASSQVWTSGGNEQFF; CDR3nt: TGCGCCAGCAGCCAAGTGTGGACTAGCGGCGGGAATGAGCAGTTCTTC
j_gene: TRBJ2-3; d_gene: NA; abundance: NA; v_gene: TRBV7-9; CDR3aa: CASSLGRTETHGDTQYF; CDR3nt: TGTGCCAGCAGCTTAGGACGGACAGAGACTCATGGGGATACGCAGTATTTT
j_gene: TRBJ2-3; d_gene: NA; abundance: NA; v_gene: TRBV12-3/TRBV12-4; CDR3aa: CASSNSGGTDTQYF; CDR3nt: TGTGCCAGCAGCAACTCAGGGGGGACAGATACGCAGTATTTT
j_gene: TRBJ1-5; d_gene: TRBD1; abundance: NA; v_gene: TRBV29-1; CDR3aa: CSVWDRGVEPQHF; CDR3nt: TGCAGCGTTTGGGACAGGGGCGTAGAGCCCCAGCATTTT
j_gene: TRBJ2-3; d_gene: TRBD1; abundance: once; v_gene: TRBV27; CDR3aa: CASSSPAGTGRDTQYF; CDR3nt: TGTGCCAGCAGTTCCCCCGCCGGGACAGGGCGAGATACGCAGTATTTT
j_gene: TRBJ2-1; d_gene: NA; abundance: NA; v_gene: TRBV28; CDR3aa: CASRSTAYNEQFF; CDR3nt: TGTGCCAGCAGATCGACAGCATACAATGAGCAGTTCTTC
j_gene: TRBJ2-5; d_gene: NA; abundance: NA; v_gene: TRBV20-1; CDR3aa: CSAPTSRGETQYF; CDR3nt: TGCAGTGCTCCTACCTCCCGTGGAGAGACCCAGTACTTC
j_gene: TRBJ2-7; d_gene: NA; abundance: NA; v_gene: TRBV5-1; CDR3aa: CASSLDHLSSYEQYF; CDR3nt: TGCGCCAGCAGCTTGGATCATCTAAGCTCCTACGAGCAGTACTTC
j_gene: TRBJ2-7; d_gene: TRBD1; abundance: NA; v_gene: TRBV20-1; CDR3aa: CSAQAGTGDEQYF; CDR3nt: TGCAGTGCGCAGGCCGGGACAGGGGACGAGCAGTACTTC
j_gene: TRBJ2-5; d_gene: NA; abundance: NA; v_gene: TRBV12-3/TRBV12-4; CDR3aa: CASSLTETQYF; CDR3nt: TGTGCCAGCAGTTTAACAGAGACCCAGTACTTC
j_gene: TRBJ2-1; d_gene: NA; abundance: NA; v_gene: TRBV6-1; CDR3aa: CACTKPNEEQFF; CDR3nt: TGTGCCTGTACCAAGCCCAATGAGGAGCAGTTCTTC
j_gene: TRBJ2-5; d_gene: TRBD1; abundance: NA; v_gene: TRBV20-1; CDR3aa: CSAREDREMGETQYF; CDR3nt: TGCAGTGCTAGAGAGGACAGGGAGATGGGGGAGACCCAGTACTTC
j_gene: TRBJ2-3; d_gene: TRBD1; abundance: NA; v_gene: TRBV29-1; CDR3aa: CSGARTGSYTDTQYF; CDR3nt: TGCAGCGGCGCTCGGACAGGATCCTACACAGATACGCAGTATTTT
j_gene: TRBJ1-1; d_gene: TRBD1; abundance: NA; v_gene: TRBV24-1; CDR3aa: CATSDRGQGEVNTEAFF; CDR3nt: TGTGCCACCAGTGACCGCGGACAGGGGGAGGTGAACACTGAAGCTTTCTTT
j_gene: TRBJ2-3; d_gene: NA; abundance: NA; v_gene: TRBV5-4; CDR3aa: CASSLDWEASTDTQYF; CDR3nt: TGTGCCAGCAGCTTGGACTGGGAGGCCAGCACAGATACGCAGTATTTT
j_gene: TRBJ1-2; d_gene: NA; abundance: once; v_gene: TRBV19; CDR3aa: CASSIREDRLSSGGYTF; CDR3nt: TGTGCCAGTAGTATTAGGGAAGACAGGCTTTCGTCGGGTGGCTACACCTTC
j_gene: TRBJ1-5; d_gene: TRBD1; abundance: NA; v_gene: TRBV20-1; CDR3aa: CSARDVGLYGGQRGPSNQPQHF; CDR3nt: TGCAGTGCTAGAGATGTGGGCCTCTATGGGGGACAGAGGGGACCAAGCAATCAGCCCCAGCATTTT
j_gene: TRBJ1-2; d_gene: NA; abundance: NA; v_gene: TRBV3-1; CDR3aa: CASSPTDSAYDGYTF; CDR3nt: TGTGCCAGCAGCCCAACGGACAGTGCGTACGATGGCTACACCTTC
j_gene: TRBJ1-2; d_gene: NA; abundance: NA; v_gene: TRBV4-3; CDR3aa: CASSQLWGVGPYGYTF; CDR3nt: TGCGCCAGCAGCCAGCTATGGGGAGTGGGTCCGTATGGCTACACCTTC
j_gene: TRBJ2-4; d_gene: TRBD1; abundance: NA; v_gene: TRBV9; CDR3aa: CASSGAGTGVAKNIQYF; CDR3nt: TGTGCCAGCAGCGGGGCCGGGACAGGGGTTGCCAAAAACATTCAGTACTTC
j_gene: TRBJ2-1; d_gene: TRBD2; abundance: NA; v_gene: TRBV9; CDR3aa: CASSVSPSGIRNEQFF; CDR3nt: TGTGCCAGCAGCGTCAGCCCTAGCGGGATTAGGAATGAGCAGTTCTTC
j_gene: TRBJ1-1; d_gene: NA; abundance: once; v_gene: TRBV7-9; CDR3aa: CASSRRADSTEAFF; CDR3nt: TGTGCCAGCAGCCGTCGAGCGGACAGCACTGAAGCTTTCTTT
j_gene: TRBJ2-1; d_gene: TRBD2; abundance: once; v_gene: TRBV10-3; CDR3aa: CAISISLAGTLDNEQFF; CDR3nt: TGTGCCATCAGTATATCCCTAGCGGGCACCCTCGACAATGAGCAGTTCTTC
j_gene: TRBJ1-1; d_gene: NA; abundance: NA; v_gene: TRBV20-1; CDR3aa: CSARDSGRTEAFF; CDR3nt: TGCAGTGCTAGAGATAGCGGTCGAACAGAAGCTTTCTTT
j_gene: TRBJ2-1; d_gene: NA; abundance: NA; v_gene: TRBV30; CDR3aa: CARSRTAGPYNEQFF; CDR3nt: TGTGCCCGGAGCCGGACGGCGGGCCCCTACAATGAGCAGTTCTTC
j_gene: TRBJ2-2; d_gene: TRBD1; abundance: once; v_gene: TRBV5-1; CDR3aa: CASRGTGANTGELFF; CDR3nt: TGCGCCAGCAGAGGAACAGGGGCGAACACCGGGGAGCTGTTTTTT
j_gene: TRBJ1-2; d_gene: NA; abundance: NA; v_gene: TRBV5-1; CDR3aa: CASSSDRIDYGYTF; CDR3nt: TGCGCCAGCAGCTCGGACCGAATCGACTATGGCTACACCTTC
j_gene: TRBJ2-7; d_gene: NA; abundance: few; v_gene: TRBV29-1; CDR3aa: CSVKTDLISYEQYF; CDR3nt: TGCAGCGTAAAGACGGACCTGATCTCCTACGAGCAGTACTTC
j_gene: TRBJ2-7; d_gene: NA; abundance: once; v_gene: TRBV5-1; CDR3aa: CASREWTTQGDGQYF; CDR3nt: TGCGCCAGCAGGGAGTGGACTACGCAGGGGGATGGGCAGTACTTC
j_gene: TRBJ2-5; d_gene: NA; abundance: NA; v_gene: TRBV2; CDR3aa: CASSDEGRETQYF; CDR3nt: TGTGCCAGCAGTGACGAGGGACGGGAGACCCAGTACTTC
j_gene: TRBJ1-2; d_gene: NA; abundance: NA; v_gene: TRBV3-1; CDR3aa: CASSQGPGPNYGYTF; CDR3nt: TGTGCCAGCAGCCAAGGACCAGGACCTAACTATGGCTACACCTTC
j_gene: TRBJ1-1; d_gene: NA; abundance: NA; v_gene: TRBV15; CDR3aa: CATSRDALLNRDAFF; CDR3nt: TGTGCCACCAGCAGAGATGCCCTTCTCAACCGAGATGCTTTCTTT
j_gene: TRBJ1-5; d_gene: NA; abundance: few; v_gene: TRBV20-1; CDR3aa: CSARDEGSYSNQPQHF; CDR3nt: TGCAGTGCTAGAGACGAGGGGTCATATAGCAATCAGCCCCAGCATTTT
j_gene: TRBJ1-6; d_gene: NA; abundance: NA; v_gene: TRBV20-1; CDR3aa: CSAAGYSYNSPLHF; CDR3nt: TGCAGTGCTGCAGGGTACTCCTATAATTCACCCCTCCACTTT
j_gene: TRBJ1-4; d_gene: TRBD1; abundance: NA; v_gene: TRBV3-1; CDR3aa: CASSPPTGIKEKLFF; CDR3nt: TGTGCCAGCAGCCCCCCGACAGGGATAAAAGAAAAACTGTTTTTT
j_gene: TRBJ1-2; d_gene: TRBD1; abundance: NA; v_gene: TRBV19; CDR3aa: CASRDIRGGIGYTF; CDR3nt: TGTGCCAGTAGGGACATCAGGGGGGGCATCGGCTACACCTTC
j_gene: TRBJ2-4; d_gene: NA; abundance: NA; v_gene: TRBV4-1; CDR3aa: CASSQDRGLGVAKNIQYF; CDR3nt: TGCGCCAGCAGCCAAGATCGGGGATTGGGGGTAGCCAAAAACATTCAGTACTTC
j_gene: TRBJ1-6; d_gene: NA; abundance: NA; v_gene: TRBV24-1; CDR3aa: CAQDHGFLPPLHF; CDR3nt: TGTGCCCAAGACCACGGCTTCCTTCCACCCCTCCACTTT
j_gene: TRBJ2-5; d_gene: TRBD2; abundance: NA; v_gene: TRBV16; CDR3aa: CASSQSAQGGETQYF; CDR3nt: TGTGCCAGCAGCCAATCTGCGCAGGGAGGGGAGACCCAGTACTTC
j_gene: TRBJ2-1; d_gene: NA; abundance: NA; v_gene: TRBV9; CDR3aa: CASSVEAQGKGNEQFF; CDR3nt: TGTGCCAGCAGCGTAGAGGCCCAGGGAAAAGGCAATGAGCAGTTCTTC
j_gene: TRBJ1-2; d_gene: NA; abundance: NA; v_gene: TRBV28; CDR3aa: CASSPRQRGYTF; CDR3nt: TGTGCCAGCAGTCCGCGACAAAGAGGCTACACCTTC
j_gene: TRBJ1-2; d_gene: TRBD1; abundance: once; v_gene: TRBV5-8; CDR3aa: CASGRQGDYGYTF; CDR3nt: TGTGCCAGCGGCCGACAGGGGGACTATGGCTACACCTTC
j_gene: TRBJ2-7; d_gene: TRBD1; abundance: NA; v_gene: TRBV28; CDR3aa: CATVPGQGYEQYF; CDR3nt: TGTGCCACCGTCCCCGGACAGGGCTACGAGCAGTACTTC
j_gene: TRBJ2-7; d_gene: NA; abundance: NA; v_gene: TRBV19; CDR3aa: CASSPRRQISSYEQYF; CDR3nt: TGTGCCAGTAGTCCCCGCAGACAGATTAGCTCCTACGAGCAGTACTTC
j_gene: TRBJ1-2; d_gene: NA; abundance: once; v_gene: TRBV12-3/TRBV12-4; CDR3aa: CASSLRQHGYTF; CDR3nt: TGTGCCAGCAGTTTAAGGCAACATGGCTACACCTTC
j_gene: TRBJ2-6; d_gene: NA; abundance: NA; v_gene: TRBV10-3; CDR3aa: CAISVGSGANVLTF; CDR3nt: TGTGCCATCAGTGTAGGGTCTGGGGCCAACGTCCTGACTTTC
j_gene: TRBJ1-1; d_gene: NA; abundance: NA; v_gene: TRBV29-1; CDR3aa: CSVRVYTEAFF; CDR3nt: TGCAGCGTTAGGGTGTACACTGAAGCTTTCTTT